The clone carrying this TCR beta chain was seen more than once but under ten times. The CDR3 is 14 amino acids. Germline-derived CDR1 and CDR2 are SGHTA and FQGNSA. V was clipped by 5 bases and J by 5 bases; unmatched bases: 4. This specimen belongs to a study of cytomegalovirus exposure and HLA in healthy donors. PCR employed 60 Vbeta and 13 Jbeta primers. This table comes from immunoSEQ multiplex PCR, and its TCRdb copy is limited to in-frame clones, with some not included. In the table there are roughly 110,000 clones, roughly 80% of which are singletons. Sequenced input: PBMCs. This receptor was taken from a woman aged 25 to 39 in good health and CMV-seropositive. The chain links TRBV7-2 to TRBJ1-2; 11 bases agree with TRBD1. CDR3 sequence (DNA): TGTGCCAGCAGCCCGGGACAGGGGGTGTATGGCTACACCTTC. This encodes CASSPGQGVYGYTF.